The T cell receptor (beta chain) under discussion was sequenced for a study of ipilimumab plus nivolumab after autologous stem cell transplantation. About the research overall: Patients received a median of roughly 5 ipilimumab and 8 nivolumab doses.

Germline lookup yields CDR1 LNHDA and CDR2 SQIVND (reference sequence). The CDR3 has 16 amino acids. V was clipped by 4 bases and J by 4 bases; unmatched bases: 6. Profiling relied on immunoSEQ multiplex PCR, and the TCRdb table lists in-frame clones only, not all of them. The sample yields roughly 12,000 clones, about 75% seen once. J is TRBJ2-2 and V is TRBV19, with TRBD1 identical over 10 bases. Specimen: PBMCs, collected in a trial of ipilimumab plus nivolumab as post-transplant consolidation. The receptor was derived from a male donor with multiple myeloma. The DNA of the CDR3 is TGTGCCAGTAGTAAGGGACAGGGGAGGGTCACCGGGGAGCTGTTTTTT. Protein product: CASSKGQGRVTGELFF.